The clone carrying this TCR beta chain was found many times. Its antigen is not known. CDR1 SGHRS and CDR2 YFSETQ come from the germline V gene. The V end was cut by 1 base, the J end by 5 bases, with 18 bases between. CDR3 size: 17 residues. The lymph nodes were axillary draining lymph nodes from breast cancer patients. The sample originates from a study of breast tumors, draining lymph nodes, adjacent tissues. Study observations and caveats: Data fit most tumor T cells coming from lymph node, expanding in tumor. Tumor TCR diversity was below lymph nodes but above nontumor tissue.

One entry per CDR3 protein results from TCRdb running MiXCR on the multiplex PCR reads. This table holds around 120,000 distinct CDR3 sequences, just under 20% found once. This clonotype was sampled from a female donor with breast cancer. Some clones in this sample may be carry-over from other donors' samples. The rearrangement joins TRBV5-1 to TRBJ2-2, with D perhaps TRBD1 (6 bases). The sequencing sample was made of axillary lymph node tissue. CDR3 region: CASSLYYSLRGTGELFF. The CDR3 DNA reads TGCGCCAGCAGCTTGTATTACTCCCTCAGGGGTACCGGGGAGCTGTTTTTT.